This TCR beta chain was retrieved from a study of regulatory T cells in long-lasting Graves disease. Concerning this clonotype: Its antigen remains unknown.

Time point of the sample: newly diagnosed GD, antithyroid drugs for less than 3 months. There was RNA extracted from PBMCs, and the TCR library was made from it. The patients were enrolled through endocrinology in Xi'an, China. Building of the TCR beta libraries involved iRepertoire HTBI primers and Arm-PCR of CDR3 regions. One entry per CDR3 protein, called by TCRdb with MiXCR from the multiplex PCR reads. Of about 540,000 distinct CDR3 sequences in the sample, 13% are singletons; the top ten hold roughly a tenth. J gave up 12 bases and V 7 bases, and 4 bases lay outside the gene matches. The CDR3 consists of 10 residues. In germline, CDR1 is SQVTM, CDR2 ANQGSEA. General observations from the study: Segments TRBV28, TRBJ1-2 and TRBJ2-5 showed preferential usage in persistent disease.

The sample also formed part of further work on T cells in Graves' hyperthyroidism and ophthalmopathy. Per that study: Uncontrolled infection, other autoimmune disease, pregnancy or lactation disqualified patients from enrolment. The diagnostic basis comprised clinical symptoms, serum thyroxine and TRAb, thyroid ultrasound and orbital computed tomography.

This sequence was found in a man aged 25 to 45 with Graves disease. Sequenced material: peripheral blood mononuclear cells (PBMCs), taken at new diagnosis, from a patient treated with antithyroid drugs. V usage is TRBV29-1 and J usage is TRBJ1-4, with 8 bases lining up with TRBD1. CDR3 DNA: TGCAGCGCGCTACAGGGGGAACTGTTTTTT. This translates into CSALQGELFF.